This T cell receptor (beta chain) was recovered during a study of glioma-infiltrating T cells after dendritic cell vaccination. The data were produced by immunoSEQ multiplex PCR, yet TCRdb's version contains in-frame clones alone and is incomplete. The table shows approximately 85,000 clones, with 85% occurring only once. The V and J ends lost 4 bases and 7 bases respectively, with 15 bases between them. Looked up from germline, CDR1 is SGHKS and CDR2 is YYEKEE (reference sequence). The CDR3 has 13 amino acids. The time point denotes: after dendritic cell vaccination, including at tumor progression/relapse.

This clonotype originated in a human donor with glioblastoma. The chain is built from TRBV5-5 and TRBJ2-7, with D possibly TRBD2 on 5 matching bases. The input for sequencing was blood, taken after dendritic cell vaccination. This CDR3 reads CASSRRAPGEQYF. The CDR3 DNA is TGTGCCAGCAGCCGCCGGGCCCCGGGAGAGCAGTACTTC.